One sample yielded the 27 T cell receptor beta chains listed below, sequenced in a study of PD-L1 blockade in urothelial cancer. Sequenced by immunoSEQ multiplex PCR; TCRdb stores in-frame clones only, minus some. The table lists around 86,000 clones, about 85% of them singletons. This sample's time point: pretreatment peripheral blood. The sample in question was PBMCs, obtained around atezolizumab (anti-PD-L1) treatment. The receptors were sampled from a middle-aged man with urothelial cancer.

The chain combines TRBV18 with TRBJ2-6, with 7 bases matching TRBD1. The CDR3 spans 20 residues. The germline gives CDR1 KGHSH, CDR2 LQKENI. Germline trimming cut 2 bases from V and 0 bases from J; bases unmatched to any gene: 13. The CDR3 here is CASSPGLQGQKTSGANVLTF. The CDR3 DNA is TGTGCCAGCTCACCAGGGTTGCAGGGACAGAAAACCTCTGGGGCCAACGTCCTGACTTTC.

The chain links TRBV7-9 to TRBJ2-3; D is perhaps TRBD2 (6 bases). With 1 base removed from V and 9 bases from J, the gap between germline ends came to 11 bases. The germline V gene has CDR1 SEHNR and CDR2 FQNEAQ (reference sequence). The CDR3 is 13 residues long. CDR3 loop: CASSLGWEVTQYF. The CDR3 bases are TGTGCCAGCAGCTTAGGTTGGGAGGTAACGCAGTATTTT.

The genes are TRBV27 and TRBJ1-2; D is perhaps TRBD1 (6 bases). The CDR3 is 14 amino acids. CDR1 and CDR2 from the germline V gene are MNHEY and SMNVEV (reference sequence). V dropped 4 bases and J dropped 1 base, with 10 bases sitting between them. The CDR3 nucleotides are TGTGCCAGCAGTTCCGGGACATTTAACTATGGCTACACCTTC. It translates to CASSSGTFNYGYTF.

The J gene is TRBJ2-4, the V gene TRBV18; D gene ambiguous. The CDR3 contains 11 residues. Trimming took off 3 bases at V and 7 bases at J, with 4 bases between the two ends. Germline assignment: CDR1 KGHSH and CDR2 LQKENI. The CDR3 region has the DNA TGTGCCAGCTCACCGGAGAACATTCAGTACTTC. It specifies CASSPENIQYF.

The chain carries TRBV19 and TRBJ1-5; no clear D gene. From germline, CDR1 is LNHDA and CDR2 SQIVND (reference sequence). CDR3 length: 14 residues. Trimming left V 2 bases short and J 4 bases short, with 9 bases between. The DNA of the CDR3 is TGTGCCAGTAGTATAAACTACAAGAATCAGCCCCAGCATTTT. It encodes CASSINYKNQPQHF.

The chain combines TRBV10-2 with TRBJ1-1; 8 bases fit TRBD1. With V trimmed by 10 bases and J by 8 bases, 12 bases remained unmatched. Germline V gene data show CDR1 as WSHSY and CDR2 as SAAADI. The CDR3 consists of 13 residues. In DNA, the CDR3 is TGCGCCAACCAAGACGAAAGGACAGGGGAAGCTTTCTTT. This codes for CANQDERTGEAFF.

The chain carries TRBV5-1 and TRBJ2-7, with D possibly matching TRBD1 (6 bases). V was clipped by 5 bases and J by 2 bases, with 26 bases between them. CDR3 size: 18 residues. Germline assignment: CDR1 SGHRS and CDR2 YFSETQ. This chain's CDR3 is CASSLVPAGQGRPYEQYF. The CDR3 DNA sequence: TGCGCCAGCAGTTTAGTACCGGCGGGCCAGGGGCGACCCTACGAGCAGTACTTC.

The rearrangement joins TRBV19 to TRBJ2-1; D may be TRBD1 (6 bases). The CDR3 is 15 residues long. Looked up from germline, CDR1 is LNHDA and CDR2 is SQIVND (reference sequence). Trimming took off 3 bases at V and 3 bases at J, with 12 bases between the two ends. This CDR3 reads CASSMSDRNYNEQFF. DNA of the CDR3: TGTGCCAGTAGTATGTCGGACAGAAACTACAATGAGCAGTTCTTC.

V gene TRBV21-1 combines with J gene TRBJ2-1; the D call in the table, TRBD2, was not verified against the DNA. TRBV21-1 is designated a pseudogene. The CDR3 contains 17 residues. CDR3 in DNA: TGTGCCAGCAAGACGTTCTCGGGACTAGCGGTCTACGATGAGCAGTTCTTC. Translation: CASKTFSGLAVYDEQFF.

The CDR3 DNA sequence: TGTGCCAGCAGACCAAATTTTGCGGGAGGTGGTCAAGAGACCCAGTACTTC. Its translation is CASRPNFAGGGQETQYF. The V and J genes are TRBV11-1 and TRBJ2-5; the match to TRBD2 covers 8 bases. Germline V CDR1 and CDR2: SGHAT, FQDESV (reference sequence). Trimming cost V 6 bases and J 2 bases; bases outside gene matches: 14. The CDR3 has 17 residues.

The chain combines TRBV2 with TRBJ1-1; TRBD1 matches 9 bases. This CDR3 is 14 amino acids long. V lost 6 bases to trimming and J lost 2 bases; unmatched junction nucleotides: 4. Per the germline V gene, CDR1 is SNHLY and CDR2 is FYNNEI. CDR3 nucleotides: TGTGCCAGCAGGCGGACAGGGGTCAACACTGAAGCTTTCTTT. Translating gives CASRRTGVNTEAFF.

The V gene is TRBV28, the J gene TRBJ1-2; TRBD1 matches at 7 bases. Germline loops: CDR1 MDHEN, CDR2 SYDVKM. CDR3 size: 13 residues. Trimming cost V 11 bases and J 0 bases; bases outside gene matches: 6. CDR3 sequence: CAGWDSTNYGYTF. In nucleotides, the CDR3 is TGTGCCGGATGGGACAGCACTAACTATGGCTACACCTTC.

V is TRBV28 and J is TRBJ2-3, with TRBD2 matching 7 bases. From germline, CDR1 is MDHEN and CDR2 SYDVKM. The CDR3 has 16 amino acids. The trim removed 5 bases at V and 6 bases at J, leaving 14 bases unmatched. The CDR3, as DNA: TGTGCCAGCAGTCCCCCAGCGGGATTCGCGGAGGATACGCAGTATTTT. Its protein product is CASSPPAGFAEDTQYF. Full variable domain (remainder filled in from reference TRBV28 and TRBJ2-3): DVKVTQSSRYLVKRTGEKVFLECVQDMDHENMFWYRQDPGLGLRLIYFSYDVKMKEKGDIPEGYSVSREKKERFSLILESASTNQTSMYLCASSPPAGFAEDTQYFGPGTRLTVL.

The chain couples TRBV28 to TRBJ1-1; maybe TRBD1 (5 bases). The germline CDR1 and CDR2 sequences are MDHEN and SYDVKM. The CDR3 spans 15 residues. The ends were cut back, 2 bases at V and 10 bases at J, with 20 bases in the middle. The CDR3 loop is CASSLGGAFGGVAFF. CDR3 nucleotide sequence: TGTGCCAGCAGTTTAGGCGGGGCGTTTGGTGGTGTAGCTTTCTTT.

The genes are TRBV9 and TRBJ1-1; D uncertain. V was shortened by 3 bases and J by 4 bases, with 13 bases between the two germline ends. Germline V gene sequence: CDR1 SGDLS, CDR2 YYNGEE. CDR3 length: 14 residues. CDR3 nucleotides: TGTGCCAGCAGCGAGATTGGATCGGGCACTGAAGCTTTCTTT. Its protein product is CASSEIGSGTEAFF. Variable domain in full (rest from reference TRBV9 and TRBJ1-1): DSGVTQTPKHLITATGQRVTLRCSPRSGDLSVYWYQQSLDQGLQFLIQYYNGEERAKGNILERFSAQQFPDLHSELNLSSLELGDSALYFCASSEIGSGTEAFFGQGTRLTVV.

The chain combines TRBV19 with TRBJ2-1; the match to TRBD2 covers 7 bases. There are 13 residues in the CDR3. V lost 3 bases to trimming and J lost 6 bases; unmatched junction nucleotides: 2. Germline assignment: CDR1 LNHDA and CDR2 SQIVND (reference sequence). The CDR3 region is CASSIGLGNEQFF. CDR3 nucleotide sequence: TGTGCCAGTAGTATTGGACTAGGCAATGAGCAGTTCTTC.

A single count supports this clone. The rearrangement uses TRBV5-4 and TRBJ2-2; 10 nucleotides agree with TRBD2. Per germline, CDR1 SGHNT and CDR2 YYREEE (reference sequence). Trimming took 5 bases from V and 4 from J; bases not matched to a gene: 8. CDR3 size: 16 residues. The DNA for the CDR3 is TGTGCCAGCAGGGGGGGGACTAGCGAGTTCACCGGGGAGCTGTTTTTT. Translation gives CASRGGTSEFTGELFF.

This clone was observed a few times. The CDR3 region is CASSRLAGNTGELFF. CDR3 coding DNA: TGTGCCAGCAGCCGGCTAGCGGGAAACACCGGGGAGCTGTTTTTT. The chain carries TRBV4-2 and TRBJ2-2; 9 bases match TRBD2. Per germline, CDR1 LGHNA and CDR2 YNFKEQ. J gave up 2 bases and V 4 bases, and 2 bases lay outside the gene matches. This CDR3 is built from 15 residues.

The DNA for the CDR3 is TGTGCCAGTTTCTCGAACACTGAAGCTTTCTTT. Its protein product is CASFSNTEAFF. The chain uses TRBV19 and TRBJ1-1; no firm D call. V lost 8 bases to trimming and J lost 1 base, with 5 bases between them. This CDR3 contains 11 residues. Looked up from germline, CDR1 is LNHDA and CDR2 is SQIVND (reference sequence).

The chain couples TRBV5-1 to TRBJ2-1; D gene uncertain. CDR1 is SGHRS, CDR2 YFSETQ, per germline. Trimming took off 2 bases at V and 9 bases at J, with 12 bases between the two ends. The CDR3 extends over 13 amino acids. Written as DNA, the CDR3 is TGCGCCAGCAGCTTTGACACCTTCGGTGAGCAGTTCTTC. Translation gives CASSFDTFGEQFF.

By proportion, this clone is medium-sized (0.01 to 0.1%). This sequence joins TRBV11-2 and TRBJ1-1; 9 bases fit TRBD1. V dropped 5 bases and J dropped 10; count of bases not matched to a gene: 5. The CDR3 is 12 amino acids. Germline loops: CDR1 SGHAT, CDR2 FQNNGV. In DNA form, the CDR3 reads TGTGCCAGCAGCCTCGGGGGACAGGGAGCTTTCTTT. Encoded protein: CASSLGGQGAFF.

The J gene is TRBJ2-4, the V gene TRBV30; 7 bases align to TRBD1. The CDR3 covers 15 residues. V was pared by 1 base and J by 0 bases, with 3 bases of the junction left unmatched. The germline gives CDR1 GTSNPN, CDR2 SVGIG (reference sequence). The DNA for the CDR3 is TGTGCCTGGAGTGGGGACAGCCTAGCCAAAAACATTCAGTACTTC. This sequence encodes CAWSGDSLAKNIQYF. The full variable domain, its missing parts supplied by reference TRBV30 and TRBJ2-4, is SQTIHQWPATLVQPVGSPLSLECTVEGTSNPNLYWYRQAAGRGLQLLFYSVGIGQISSEVPQNLSASRPQDRQFILSSKKLLLSDSGFYLCAWSGDSLAKNIQYFGAGTRLSVL.

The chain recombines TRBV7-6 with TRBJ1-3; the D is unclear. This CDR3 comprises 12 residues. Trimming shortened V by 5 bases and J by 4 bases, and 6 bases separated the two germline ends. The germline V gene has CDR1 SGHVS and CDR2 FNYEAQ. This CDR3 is CASSPQGNTIYF. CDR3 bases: TGTGCCAGCAGCCCCCAGGGAAACACCATATATTTT. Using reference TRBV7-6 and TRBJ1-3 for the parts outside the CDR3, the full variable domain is GAGVSQSPRYKVTKRGQDVALRCDPISGHVSLYWYRQALGQGPEFLTYFNYEAQQDKSGLPNDRFSAERPEGSISTLTIQRTEQRDSAMYRCASSPQGNTIYFGEGSWLTVV.

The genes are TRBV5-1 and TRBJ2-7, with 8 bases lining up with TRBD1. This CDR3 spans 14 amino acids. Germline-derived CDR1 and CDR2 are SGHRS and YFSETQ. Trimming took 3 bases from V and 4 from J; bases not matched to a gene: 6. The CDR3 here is CASSSRTGTYEQYF. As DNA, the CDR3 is TGCGCCAGCAGCTCGAGGACAGGGACTTACGAGCAGTACTTC.

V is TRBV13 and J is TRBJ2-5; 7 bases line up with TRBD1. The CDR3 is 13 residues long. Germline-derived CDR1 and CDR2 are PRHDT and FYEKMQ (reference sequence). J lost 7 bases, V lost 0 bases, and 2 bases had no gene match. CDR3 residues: CASSLGRGSTQYF. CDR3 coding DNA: TGTGCCAGCAGCTTAGGCAGGGGGTCGACCCAGTACTTC.

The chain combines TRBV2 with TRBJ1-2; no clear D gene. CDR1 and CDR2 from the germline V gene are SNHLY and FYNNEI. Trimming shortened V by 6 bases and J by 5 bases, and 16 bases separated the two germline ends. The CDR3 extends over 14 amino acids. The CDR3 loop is CASSVDYPGYGYTF. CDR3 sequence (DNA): TGTGCCAGCAGCGTCGACTACCCGGGGTATGGCTACACCTTC.

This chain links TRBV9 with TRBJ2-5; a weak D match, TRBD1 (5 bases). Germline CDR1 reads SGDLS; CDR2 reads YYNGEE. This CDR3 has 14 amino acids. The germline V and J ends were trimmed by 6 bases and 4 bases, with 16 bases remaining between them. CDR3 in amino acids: CASTRSGLGETQYF. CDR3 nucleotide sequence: TGTGCCAGCACCAGATCAGGGCTGGGAGAGACCCAGTACTTC.